This entry lists 14 T cell receptor beta chains sequenced from one sample in a study of blood T cell repertoires in COVID-19. Using immunoSEQ multiplex PCR, the repertoire was profiled, and TCRdb retains in-frame clones only, with some absent. The profile covers 270,000 or so clones, with about four fifths appearing a single time and around 3.2% taken by the ten largest. Material: peripheral blood. These receptors all stem from a woman aged 55-75 years with active or convalescent COVID-19.

The chain recombines TRBV5-1 with TRBJ2-1; the D gene is possibly TRBD2 (5 bases). The CDR3 sequence is 11 residues long. Germline V lookup: CDR1 SGHRS, CDR2 YFSETQ. V lost 2 bases to trimming and J lost 10 bases, with 7 bases between them. The chain's CDR3 is CASSFREEQFF. The CDR3 nucleotides are TGCGCCAGCAGCTTCCGGGAAGAGCAGTTCTTC.

The rearrangement joins TRBV2 to TRBJ1-5; no reliable D call. The CDR3 contains 15 residues. Germline CDR1 is SNHLY and CDR2 is FYNNEI. The V and J ends lost 2 bases and 4 bases respectively, with 12 bases between them. The CDR3 spells CASSETRVGNQPQHF. The CDR3 nucleotides read TGTGCCAGCAGTGAAACGCGGGTAGGGAATCAGCCCCAGCATTTT.

The J gene is TRBJ2-5, the V gene TRBV5-1; tentative D call: TRBD1 (6 bases). The germline V gene encodes CDR1 SGHRS and CDR2 YFSETQ. Trimming left V 3 bases short and J 2 bases short, with 11 bases between. This CDR3 contains 14 residues. The CDR3 reads CASSSGTKQETQYF. CDR3 in DNA: TGCGCCAGCAGCTCCGGGACAAAACAAGAGACCCAGTACTTC. Drawing the rest from reference TRBV5-1 and TRBJ2-5, the complete variable domain is KAGVTQTPRYLIKTRGQQVTLSCSPISGHRSVSWYQQTPGQGLQFLFEYFSETQRNKGNFPGRFSGRQFSNSRSEMNVSTLELGDSALYLCASSSGTKQETQYFGPGTRLLVL.

V and J are TRBV2 and TRBJ1-5; TRBD1 might be the D (6 bases). V lost 6 bases, J lost 3 bases, and 15 bases lay in between. This CDR3 is built from 15 residues. The germline gives CDR1 SNHLY, CDR2 FYNNEI. The CDR3 reads CASRGGGGHNQPQHF. The CDR3, as DNA: TGTGCCAGCAGAGGGGGAGGGGGTCACAATCAGCCCCAGCATTTT.

The chain uses TRBV5-1 and TRBJ2-4; TRBD1 is a possible D gene (5 bases). This CDR3 is built from 16 residues. Trimming cost V 1 base and J 0 bases, with 11 bases left between them. Germline V gene lookup returns CDR1 SGHRS and CDR2 YFSETQ. The CDR3 DNA reads as TGCGCCAGCAGCTTGCGGCAGGGCCTAGCCAAAAACATTCAGTACTTC. This sequence encodes CASSLRQGLAKNIQYF.

The chain recombines TRBV10-3 with TRBJ1-5, with D uncertain. The CDR3 covers 13 residues. V was cut by 4 bases and J by 2 bases, with 6 bases left in between. The V gene's germline CDR1 is ENHRY and CDR2 SYGVKD. CDR3 region: CAISGGGNQPQHF. CDR3 sequence (DNA): TGTGCCATCAGTGGAGGCGGCAATCAGCCCCAGCATTTT.

CDR3 region: CASSLTAYEQYF. The CDR3 DNA is TGTGCCAGCAGCTTAACAGCCTACGAGCAGTACTTC. This rearrangement joins TRBV14 to TRBJ2-7; D not resolved. In germline, CDR1 is SGHDN, CDR2 FVKESK. The CDR3 runs to 12 residues. V was pared by 5 bases and J by 2 bases, with 7 bases between.

This sequence joins TRBV27 and TRBJ1-1; D perhaps matches TRBD1 (5 bases). There are 13 residues in the CDR3. Germline CDR1 is MNHEY and CDR2 is SMNVEV (reference sequence). V dropped 5 bases and J dropped 4 bases, with 11 bases sitting between them. DNA of the CDR3: TGTGCCAGCAGTCCCCGGGGGTCCACTGAAGCTTTCTTT. It encodes CASSPRGSTEAFF.

V usage is TRBV3-1 (or the pseudogene TRBV3-2) and J usage is TRBJ2-7; 9 bases align to TRBD1. This CDR3 spans 15 amino acids. The trim removed 4 bases at V and 3 bases at J, leaving 7 bases unmatched. Germline V gene lookup returns CDR1 LGHDT and CDR2 YNNKEL (reference sequence). This chain's CDR3 is CASSPTLGQGYEQYF. The CDR3 DNA is TGTGCCAGCAGCCCGACACTGGGACAGGGCTACGAGCAGTACTTC.

This clone showed up just once. The J gene is TRBJ1-4, the V gene TRBV30; D remains ambiguous. The CDR3 runs to 14 residues. Per germline, CDR1 GTSNPN and CDR2 SVGIG (reference sequence). V was pared by 1 base and J by 10 bases, with 16 bases between. The CDR3 spells CAWSETPALGKLFF. CDR3 DNA: TGTGCCTGGAGTGAGACTCCCGCCCTCGGAAAACTGTTTTTT.

The rearrangement joins TRBV9 to TRBJ2-2; 7 bases are a match to TRBD1. The junction had 4 bases not matched to a gene; V was cut back by 5 bases and J by 0 bases. The CDR3 extends over 15 amino acids. Germline assignment: CDR1 SGDLS and CDR2 YYNGEE. Written as DNA, the CDR3 is TGTGCCAGCAGGACCGGACAGGCGAACACCGGGGAGCTGTTTTTT. Amino acids: CASRTGQANTGELFF.

J is TRBJ2-3 and V is TRBV5-1; 9 bases agree with TRBD2. Germline lookup yields CDR1 SGHRS and CDR2 YFSETQ. The CDR3 runs to 15 residues. J was trimmed by 4 bases and V by 8 bases; bases with no gene match: 11. The CDR3 region has the DNA TGCGCCAGTGAAACCGGGACTAGCTTCCCAGATACGCAGTATTTT. Translation gives CASETGTSFPDTQYF.

The rearrangement uses TRBV19 and TRBJ2-5, with TRBD2 as a possible D gene (6 bases). Trimming shortened V by 5 bases and J by 7 bases, and 14 bases separated the two germline ends. The CDR3 is 13 amino acids. Per germline, CDR1 LNHDA and CDR2 SQIVND (reference sequence). The CDR3 protein is CASSRGMGGTQYF. In DNA, the CDR3 is TGTGCCAGTAGTCGGGGAATGGGAGGGACCCAGTACTTC.

This clone was detected only once. The rearrangement joins TRBV19 to TRBJ2-1, with D uncertain. V dropped 0 bases and J dropped 0 bases, with 9 bases sitting between them. The V gene's germline CDR1 is LNHDA and CDR2 SQIVND (reference sequence). This CDR3 region has 16 residues. CDR3 residues: CASSIERKSSYNEQFF. In DNA form, the CDR3 reads TGTGCCAGTAGTATAGAGAGGAAGAGCTCCTACAATGAGCAGTTCTTC. Full variable domain (outside the CDR3, taken from reference TRBV19 and TRBJ2-1): DGGITQSPKYLFRKEGQNVTLSCEQNLNHDAMYWYRQDPGQGLRLIYYSQIVNDFQKGDIAEGYSVSREKKESFPLTVTSAQKNPTAFYLCASSIERKSSYNEQFFGPGTRLTVL.